The sequence of this T cell receptor beta chain was determined in a study of blood T cell repertoires in COVID-19. Turning to the study itself: Sites in the United States, Italy and Spain provided acute and convalescent COVID-19 samples. Sample material is recorded as cDNA or gDNA derived from T cells, B-cell-depleted T cells, or PBMCs.

As originally analysed: Scientists estimated how many nucleated cells there were by amplifying reference gene primers. TCRdb keeps only in-frame clones here, not all; method: immunoSEQ multiplex PCR. V and J calls and clone size are those listed in that table; D and trimming were worked out from the DNA. The sample yields roughly 250,000 clones, around 82% seen once. With 8 bases removed from V and 3 bases from J, the gap between germline ends came to 17 bases. The CDR3 consists of 14 residues. The germline gives CDR1 LGHDT, CDR2 YNNKEL (reference sequence). Seattle researchers signed up patients amid active infection and tracked them longitudinally.

This clonotype was sampled from a person aged 65 to 85 with COVID-19, enrolled during active disease. The V call is TRBV3-1 (or the pseudogene TRBV3-2), the J call TRBJ2-7; the D gene is possibly TRBD2 (7 bases). Sequencing used peripheral blood. The CDR3 nucleotides are TGTGCCAGCGGGGGGGGGAAGGACAGCTACGAGCAGTACTTC. The encoded protein is CASGGGKDSYEQYF.